This TCR beta chain was identified during a study of T cell repertoires in cytomegalovirus infection. Whole-study context: It can be stated that public TCR beta signatures indicated CMV infection as well as a matching HLA type.

This CDR3 has 14 residues. V gave up 4 bases and J gave up 5 bases; unmatched junction bases: 4. CDR1 ENHRY and CDR2 SYGVKD come from the germline V gene. This clonotype was counted at least ten times. As yet, its antigen is unknown. Points from the study as a whole: Adding up the frequency of public TCR beta families identified people who carried CMV plus the relevant HLA. The study found HLA-C-restricted CMV-specific TCR beta clonotypes dominating the ex vivo response.

TCRdb re-called the reads with MiXCR, one entry per CDR3 protein. The sample consists of more than 75,000 distinct CDR3 sequences, less than 4.5% of them appearing once. The receptor was derived from a human donor in good health (CMV status not recorded). Some clones in this sample may be carry-over from other donors' samples. Sequences were obtained from PBMCs. This chain joins TRBV10-3 and TRBJ1-5; 8 bases fit TRBD1. CDR3 region: CAISGVQGDQPQHF. Written as DNA, the CDR3 is TGTGCCATCAGTGGGGTACAGGGGGATCAGCCCCAGCATTTT.